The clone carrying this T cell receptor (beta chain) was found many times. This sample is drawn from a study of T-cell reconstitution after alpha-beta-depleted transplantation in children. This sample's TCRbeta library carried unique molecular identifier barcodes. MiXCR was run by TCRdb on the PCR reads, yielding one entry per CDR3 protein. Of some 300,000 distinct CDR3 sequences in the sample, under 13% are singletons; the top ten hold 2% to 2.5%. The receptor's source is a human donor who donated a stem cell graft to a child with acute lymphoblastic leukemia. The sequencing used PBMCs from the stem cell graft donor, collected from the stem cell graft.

The CDR3 sequence is CASSPTGGRTEAFF. In DNA, the CDR3 is TGTGCCAGCAGCCCCACAGGGGGCCGGACTGAAGCTTTCTTT. The V and J genes are TRBV7-2 and TRBJ1-1; 9 bases align to TRBD1. Germline assignment: CDR1 SGHTA and CDR2 FQGNSA. CDR3 length: 14 amino acids. After removal of 5 bases from V and 5 bases from J, the junction contained 6 bases not matched to a gene. The variable domain in full, with the rest retrieved from reference TRBV7-2 and TRBJ1-1, is GAGVSQSPSNKVTEKGKDVELRCDPISGHTALYWYRQSLGQGLEFLIYFQGNSAPDKSGLPSDRFSAERTGGSVSTLTIQRTQQEDSAVYLCASSPTGGRTEAFFGQGTRLTVV.